This is a list of T cell receptor beta chains from one sample in a study of blood T cell repertoires in COVID-19. Assay used: immunoSEQ multiplex PCR; TCRdb lists only in-frame clones, some missing. The table records 95,000 to 110,000 clones, about 90% of them present only once. Source material: peripheral blood. These receptors originate from a man aged 35 to 55 with active or convalescent COVID-19. Each CDR3 is given with its conserved first and last residue. A D gene is named only where the DNA matches it firmly. Expanded clones get a size class; other rows say once, few or many, or leave the size out.

V,D,J,size,DNA,CDR3
TRBV28,TRBD1,TRBJ2-7,.,TGTGCCAGCAGTTTTTTGACAGGGTCGTACTTC,CASSFLTGSYF
TRBV7-9,.,TRBJ1-5,.,TGTGCCAGCAGCAAACAGGAGAACAATCAGCCCCAGCATTTT,CASSKQENNQPQHF
TRBV3-1/TRBV3-2,.,TRBJ1-1,few,TGTGCCAGCAGGAGTTCTGGCGGGGAAGCTTTCTTT,CASRSSGGEAFF
TRBV6-6,TRBD2,TRBJ2-3,.,TGTGCCAGCAGTCCTACTACTAGCGGGAGAGAAAGAGATACGCAGTATTTT,CASSPTTSGRERDTQYF
TRBV5-1,.,TRBJ1-2,.,TGCGCCAGCAGCCGTGTGCCCCGACAGGACTATGGCTACACCTTC,CASSRVPRQDYGYTF
TRBV30,.,TRBJ1-5,.,TGTGCCTGGAGCGAGACCGGGGGTAGCAATCAGCCCCAGCATTTT,CAWSETGGSNQPQHF
TRBV6-5,.,TRBJ1-3,.,TGTGCCAGCATACAGTGGACTGGAAACACCATATATTTT,CASIQWTGNTIYF
TRBV2,.,TRBJ1-1,.,TGTGCCAGCGCGGCAGGGTTGCCCACTGAAGCTTTCTTT,CASAAGLPTEAFF
TRBV7-6,.,TRBJ1-2,.,TGTGCCAGCAGCTTAGTCGGCGGGATGGGCTACACCTTC,CASSLVGGMGYTF
TRBV6-5,.,TRBJ2-7,.,TGTGCCAGCAGTTACTCGGAGGGCCCCTACGAGCAGTACTTC,CASSYSEGPYEQYF
TRBV4-1,TRBD1,TRBJ2-1,.,TGCGCCAGCAGCCGAGCGGGAAGGTCCGGGACAGGGTCCGACAATGAGCAGTTCTTC,CASSRAGRSGTGSDNEQFF
TRBV11-2,.,TRBJ2-1,.,TGTGCCAGCAGCTCCCCACAAGGGAGTGTGCCCTACAATGAGCAGTTCTTC,CASSSPQGSVPYNEQFF
TRBV7-3,TRBD2,TRBJ2-7,once,TGTGCCAGCAGCGCGACTAGCGGGGCCTCGGAGCAGTACTTC,CASSATSGASEQYF
TRBV9,TRBD1,TRBJ1-1,.,TGTGCCAGCAGCGGACAGGGGGCGACGAACACTGAAGCTTTCTTT,CASSGQGATNTEAFF
TRBV18,.,TRBJ1-4,.,TGTGCCAGCTCAGGGGACGGCGCGGGACCCGAACTGTTTTTT,CASSGDGAGPELFF
TRBV15,TRBD1,TRBJ2-3,.,TGTGCCACCAGCAGGAACAGGGGAAGCACAGATACGCAGTATTTT,CATSRNRGSTDTQYF
TRBV20-1,.,TRBJ1-2,.,TGCAGTGCCTCTCTTATGTATGGCTACACCTTC,CSASLMYGYTF
TRBV7-8,TRBD2,TRBJ2-7,once,TGTGCCAGCAGCTTGGCGGGAGGGGACTCCTACGAGCAGTACTTC,CASSLAGGDSYEQYF
TRBV5-5,.,TRBJ2-3,.,TGTGCCAGCAGCTTGGAAGCGCCCACAGATACGCAGTATTTT,CASSLEAPTDTQYF
TRBV5-1,TRBD1,TRBJ1-2,.,TGCGCCAGCAGCTTGGCACTTGGGACAGGGGAAGGAAGGCTCTATGGCTACACCTTC,CASSLALGTGEGRLYGYTF
TRBV11-3,TRBD1,TRBJ2-1,few,TGTGCCAGCAGCTTACGGGCCGGGACAGGGGTTTTTGGGTCCTACAATGAGCAGTTCTTC,CASSLRAGTGVFGSYNEQFF
TRBV25-1,.,TRBJ2-5,.,TGTGCCAGCAAGGAGGGGATGGAAGAGACCCAGTACTTC,CASKEGMEETQYF
TRBV12-3/TRBV12-4,.,TRBJ2-1,.,TGTGCCAGCAGTTCGAGAATACTTGGGGGCCCGTTCTTC,CASSSRILGGPFF
TRBV27,.,TRBJ2-2,.,TGTGCCAGCAGTCCCACAGGATTAACCGGGGAGCTGTTTTTT,CASSPTGLTGELFF
TRBV30,.,TRBJ1-3,.,TGTGCCTGGAGATTATCTGGAAACACCATATATTTT,CAWRLSGNTIYF
TRBV30,.,TRBJ1-5,.,TGTGCCTGGAGTCAGGGGTCGCAGCCCCAGCATTTT,CAWSQGSQPQHF
TRBV28,TRBD1,TRBJ1-4,.,TGTGCCAGCACCCCACTGTCACTGAGGGGCGCAGGGGGTAATGAAAAACTGTTTTTT,CASTPLSLRGAGGNEKLFF
TRBV27,.,TRBJ2-3,.,TGTGCCAGCAGTTTTGGAGGGACTTCGGGAGATACGCAGTATTTT,CASSFGGTSGDTQYF
TRBV2,TRBD2,TRBJ2-1,.,TGTGCCAGCAGGGAGACTAGCGGACGGGGCAATGAGCAGTTCTTC,CASRETSGRGNEQFF
TRBV18,TRBD1,TRBJ1-1,.,TGTGCCAGCTCACCCCGGACAGGGAATTTAATGAACACTGAAGCTTTCTTT,CASSPRTGNLMNTEAFF
TRBV10-3,.,TRBJ2-3,.,TGTGCCACCTGCGATTCCGGGCGGGCAGATACGCAGTATTTT,CATCDSGRADTQYF
TRBV28,TRBD1,TRBJ1-2,.,TGTGCCAGCAGTTTATCTACAGGGGTTTTTGGCTACACCTTC,CASSLSTGVFGYTF
TRBV7-2,.,TRBJ1-1,.,TGTGCCAGCAGCCCCACAGGATACAAGAACACTGAAGCTTTCTTT,CASSPTGYKNTEAFF
TRBV28,TRBD1,TRBJ1-3,.,TGTGCCAGCAGTTCACCGGGACAGGGTACTGGAAACACCATATATTTT,CASSSPGQGTGNTIYF
TRBV27,.,TRBJ2-5,.,TGTGCCAGCCGAACTCCGGGACACACGAGCCAAGAGCAAGAGACCCAGTACTTC,CASRTPGHTSQEQETQYF
TRBV3-1/TRBV3-2,.,TRBJ1-2,.,TGTGCCAGCAGCCATGGTACAGGGAGCATCTATGGCTACACCTTC,CASSHGTGSIYGYTF
TRBV19,.,TRBJ2-4,.,TGTGCCAGTAGTATGGCGGGACAGCTCCTAGCCAAAAACATTCAGTACTTC,CASSMAGQLLAKNIQYF
TRBV6-6,.,TRBJ1-1,once,TGTGCCAGCAGTTACAGGCAGGCCCTTGAAGCTTTCTTT,CASSYRQALEAFF